The 7 T cell receptor beta chains below all came from one sample that was sequenced in a study of blood T cell repertoires in COVID-19. Profiled with immunoSEQ multiplex PCR; TCRdb holds only in-frame clones, not every one. There are about 270,000 clones in the sample; about 87% occur only once, and around 7.8% lies in the top ten. The specimen was peripheral blood. The receptors here all came from a human donor in a cohort sampled during active COVID-19.

Worth noting for this clone: Different DNA sequences within this sample yield the same CDR3. The genes are TRBV28 and TRBJ2-7; TRBD1 might be the D (5 bases). The CDR3 is 12 residues long. Germline V CDR1 and CDR2: MDHEN, SYDVKM. Trimming shortened V by 3 bases and J by 6 bases, and 9 bases separated the two germline ends. The CDR3, as DNA: TGTGCCAGCAGTTTGGGAAGGGGCGAGCAGTACTTC. This codes for CASSLGRGEQYF.

V and J are TRBV6-6 and TRBJ1-6; tentatively, D is TRBD1 (5 bases). Per the germline V gene, CDR1 is MNHNY and CDR2 is SVGAGI (reference sequence). Trimming removed 6 bases from V and 9 bases from J, with 18 bases in between. CDR3 size: 15 residues. The DNA for the CDR3 is TGTGCCAGCAGCATCCCTCAGGGTGGCAGTTCACCCCTCCACTTT. Translated, it gives CASSIPQGGSSPLHF.

This sequence joins TRBV5-4 and TRBJ2-3; 11 nucleotides line up with TRBD2. The CDR3 extends over 17 amino acids. In germline, CDR1 is SGHNT, CDR2 YYREEE (reference sequence). The J segment lost 2 bases and the V segment lost 0 bases, leaving 5 bases of the junction unmatched. CDR3 protein: CASSLGTSGRITDTQYF. In nucleotides, the CDR3 is TGTGCCAGCAGCTTGGGGACTAGCGGGCGAATCACAGATACGCAGTATTTT.

CDR3 amino acids: CSVEERLQETQYF. DNA for the CDR3: TGCAGCGTTGAAGAGCGGCTCCAAGAGACCCAGTACTTC. The chain has TRBV29-1 and TRBJ2-5; no definite D call. V was trimmed by 0 bases and J by 1 base, leaving 6 bases between them. This CDR3 contains 13 residues. Germline lookup yields CDR1 SQVTM and CDR2 ANQGSEA.

The rearrangement links TRBV19 to TRBJ2-1, with 15 positions matching TRBD2. V gave up 5 bases and J gave up 0 bases; unmatched junction bases: 20. This CDR3 is 23 amino acids long. The germline V gene encodes CDR1 LNHDA and CDR2 SQIVND (reference sequence). CDR3 protein: CASSRRSPEGLAGGPSSYNEQFF. CDR3 DNA: TGTGCCAGTAGTCGAAGGAGCCCTGAGGGACTAGCGGGGGGCCCGAGCTCCTACAATGAGCAGTTCTTC.

The rearrangement uses TRBV6-5 and TRBJ2-1; maybe TRBD1 (5 bases). The CDR3 contains 15 residues. The ends were cut back, 0 bases at V and 8 bases at J, with 14 bases in the middle. The germline V gene has CDR1 MNHEY and CDR2 SVGAGI. The CDR3 DNA sequence: TGTGCCAGCAGTTACTCGAGCGCTGGGGCGGATGAGCAGTTCTTC. This gives the protein CASSYSSAGADEQFF.

This chain links TRBV5-4 with TRBJ2-7; D is uncertain. This CDR3 spans 12 amino acids. Germline loops: CDR1 SGHNT, CDR2 YYREEE (reference sequence). V was clipped by 4 bases and J by 9 bases, with 14 bases between them. CDR3 loop: CASSGPYDGQYF. CDR3 nucleotide sequence: TGTGCCAGCAGCGGGCCATACGATGGGCAGTACTTC.